These 15 T cell receptor beta chains were sequenced from one sample in a study of CD8 T cells in ankylosing spondylitis. Each CDR3 protein gets one entry after TCRdb re-called the 5' RACE reads with MiXCR. The sample consists of 100,000 to 150,000 distinct CDR3 sequences, around 7% of them appearing once. Sequencing was carried out using blood, either unsorted or a sorted T cell fraction (not recorded which). Source of these receptors: a male donor with ankylosing spondylitis or in good health (not recorded which).

This clonotype was seen at least ten times. The V gene is TRBV9, the J gene TRBJ2-7; no firm D call. V gave up 0 bases and J gave up 3 bases, with 13 bases separating them. The CDR3 runs 15 residues. Germline assignment: CDR1 SGDLS and CDR2 YYNGEE. As DNA, the CDR3 is TGTGCCAGCAGCGTAGCTGGCCGGCCCGACTACGAGCAGTACTTC. Translation gives CASSVAGRPDYEQYF.

The table lists this clonotype with many counts. The chain employs TRBV20-1 and TRBJ2-2; TRBD2 matches at 7 bases. Germline V gene data show CDR1 as DFQATT and CDR2 as SNEGSKA (reference sequence). V dropped 3 bases and J dropped 6; count of bases not matched to a gene: 10. The CDR3 covers 15 residues. CDR3 in DNA: TGCAGTGCTAGTGATGGGGGAGGGCCCTCCGGGGAGCTGTTTTTT. Protein: CSASDGGGPSGELFF.

This clonotype was observed once. The chain uses TRBV3-1 and TRBJ1-5; a possible D gene is TRBD1 (6 bases). CDR1 and CDR2 (germline): LGHDT, YNNKEL (reference sequence). The CDR3 is made up of 15 amino acids. V was pared by 1 base and J by 7 bases, with 14 bases between. The CDR3 nucleotides read TGTGCCAGCAGCCAAGGGGGGCAGGGGTACCAGCCCCAGCATTTT. Its protein is CASSQGGQGYQPQHF.

This clonotype was detected many times. The rearrangement uses TRBV4-3 and TRBJ2-1; 7 bases fit TRBD2. The CDR3 sequence is 15 residues long. The germline V gene encodes CDR1 LGHNA and CDR2 YSLEER. Losses at the gene ends were 1 base for V and 0 bases for J; bases not matched to a gene: 0. CDR3 sequence: CASSQAGGSYNEQFF. CDR3 DNA sequence: TGCGCCAGCAGCCAAGCGGGAGGCTCCTACAATGAGCAGTTCTTC.

This clonotype was seen ten or more times. The chain combines TRBV10-3 with TRBJ1-5; 8 bases align to TRBD1. With 8 bases clipped from V and 2 bases from J, the junction kept 11 bases outside the gene matches. Germline CDR1 reads ENHRY; CDR2 reads SYGVKD. This CDR3 spans 16 amino acids. CDR3 nucleotides: TGTGCCATCGAACGAATTCAGGGGGCTGGCAATCAGCCCCAGCATTTT. This codes for CAIERIQGAGNQPQHF.

This clonotype came up many times. V and J are TRBV29-1 and TRBJ2-1; D not resolved. Germline CDR1 and CDR2: SQVTM and ANQGSEA. Trimming cost V 5 bases and J 8 bases, with 10 bases left between them. The CDR3 extends over 11 amino acids. The CDR3 region has the DNA TGCAGCGTTAGTGTTATCCATGAGCAGTTCTTC. Translated, it gives CSVSVIHEQFF.

This clonotype showed up many times. V usage is TRBV9 and J usage is TRBJ2-4; 9 bases agree with TRBD2. V shed 4 bases, J shed 9 bases, and the junction held 14 bases outside the gene matches. The CDR3 consists of 16 residues. Germline lookup yields CDR1 SGDLS and CDR2 YYNGEE. The CDR3 loop reads CASSPWDSGGSGIQYF. CDR3 DNA sequence: TGTGCCAGCAGCCCCTGGGATAGCGGGGGTTCCGGCATTCAGTACTTC.

As to this clonotype: At one of its ends the junction is not consistent with the germline gene, which may arise from a read error. This chain connects TRBV5-1 to TRBJ1-1; maybe TRBD1 (5 bases). The CDR3 is made up of 15 amino acids. Looked up from germline, CDR1 is SGHRS and CDR2 is YFSETQ. The CDR3 sequence: CASSKTSTANNEAFF. CDR3 coding DNA: TGCGCCAGCAGCAAAACCTCGACAGCAAACAATGAAGCTTTCTTT.

This clonotype was picked up a small number of times. The junction and the germline gene differ at one end; a read error may be behind it. The rearrangement joins TRBV9 to TRBJ1-4; D might be TRBD1 (6 bases). CDR3 size: 15 residues. Germline V gene sequence: CDR1 SGDLS, CDR2 YYNGEE. The CDR3 nucleotides are TGTGCCAGCAGCCCCAGCGGGGGCACTAGTGAAAAACTGTTTTTT. Protein sequence: CASSPSGGTSEKLFF.

This clonotype was seen ten or more times. The J gene is TRBJ2-1, the V gene TRBV20-1; the D call may be TRBD1 or TRBD2 (6 bases each). CDR3 length: 14 residues. Germline V gene lookup returns CDR1 DFQATT and CDR2 SNEGSKA (reference sequence). V lost 1 base to trimming and J lost 8 bases, with 15 bases between them. The CDR3, as DNA: TGCAGTGCTAGAGGGCGGAGGGGGGTGGATGAGCAGTTCTTC. Amino acids: CSARGRRGVDEQFF.

J is TRBJ2-3 and V is TRBV7-9; D unresolved. V was shortened by 10 bases and J by 2 bases, with 22 bases between the two germline ends. The CDR3 covers 16 residues. Germline loops: CDR1 SEHNR, CDR2 FQNEAQ (reference sequence). The CDR3 DNA reads TGTGCCATGAGCCATGGTGTGCTGGGCCCCACAGATACGCAGTATTTT. Translation: CAMSHGVLGPTDTQYF.

This clonotype has at least ten counts. This rearrangement joins TRBV5-1 to TRBJ1-1; D is possibly TRBD1 (5 bases). Deletions cut 4 bases from V and 10 bases from J, with 17 bases between. Germline V CDR1 and CDR2: SGHRS, YFSETQ. The CDR3 is 13 residues long. CDR3 nucleotides: TGCGCCAGCAGCCGATCAAGCGGGGCAGCAGCTTTCTTT. Its protein product is CASSRSSGAAAFF.

This clonotype was detected ten times or more. The chain carries TRBV20-1 and TRBJ1-1, with D maybe TRBD1 (5 bases). Trimming left V 3 bases short and J 5 bases short, with 16 bases between. Germline loops: CDR1 DFQATT, CDR2 SNEGSKA (reference sequence). The CDR3 totals 14 residues. The CDR3 region has the DNA TGCAGTGCTAGTTGGGGGGGATGGGAAACTGAAGCTTTCTTT. Protein: CSASWGGWETEAFF.

In its sample, this clonotype was seen a few times. This chain uses TRBV12-5 with TRBJ1-1; perhaps TRBD1 as D (5 bases). V was shortened by 7 bases and J by 5 bases, with 11 bases between the two germline ends. CDR1 and CDR2 (germline): LGHNT, FRNRAP. This CDR3 region has 12 residues. The CDR3 DNA sequence: TGTGCTAGTGCCTCAGGGTTGACTGAAGCTTTCTTT. It is translated as CASASGLTEAFF.

In its sample, this clonotype was seen many times. The genes are TRBV12-3 or TRBV12-4 and TRBJ2-2; D tentatively fits TRBD1 or TRBD2 (5 bases each). With 10 bases removed from V and 1 base from J, the gap between germline ends came to 10 bases. This CDR3 comprises 13 residues. CDR3 bases: TGTGCCACCGGTGGGGGGAACACCGGGGAGCTGTTTTTT. Amino acid sequence: CATGGGNTGELFF.